This T cell receptor (beta chain) originates from a study of CD8+ T cells in alopecia areata. Overall study: Severity among treated patients was scored by the percentage of scalp area affected.

V lost 0 bases, J lost 1 base, and 4 bases lay in between. CDR3 length equals 14 residues. The V gene's germline CDR1 is MNHEY and CDR2 SMNVEV (reference sequence). Treatment specified: oral pan-JAK inhibitor, 5-10 mg twice daily. Using a FACSAria, the CD4+ and CD8+ T cells were sorted from the PBMCs. It was cDNA, reverse transcribed from extracted RNA, that served as the sequencing template. Some clones are missing from TCRdb's copy, which holds only in-frame ones; the method was immunoSEQ multiplex PCR. The profile shows some 180,000 clones, less than 70% of them singletons. This chain links TRBV27 with TRBJ1-5; D gene ambiguous. The sequencing used CD8+ T cells sorted from blood, collected at week 24, from a patient treated with tofacitinib. The source is a human donor with alopecia areata. The CDR3 bases are TGTGCCAGCAGTTTATCGTACAGCAATCAGCCCCAGCATTTT. As protein: CASSLSYSNQPQHF.